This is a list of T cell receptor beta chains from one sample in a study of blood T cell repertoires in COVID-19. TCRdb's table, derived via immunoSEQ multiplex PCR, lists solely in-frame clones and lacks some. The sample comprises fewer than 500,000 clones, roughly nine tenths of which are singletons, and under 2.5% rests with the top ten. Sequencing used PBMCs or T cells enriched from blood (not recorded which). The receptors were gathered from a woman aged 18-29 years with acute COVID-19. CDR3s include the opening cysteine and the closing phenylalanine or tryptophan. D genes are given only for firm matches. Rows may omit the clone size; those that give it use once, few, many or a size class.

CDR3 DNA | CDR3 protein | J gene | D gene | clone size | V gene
TGCGCCAGCAGCCAAGGGATGGGGACTAGGGGCACAGATACGCAGTATTTT | CASSQGMGTRGTDTQYF | TRBJ2-3 | TRBD2 | once | TRBV4-1
TGTGCCAGCGGGAGGGTGGTCGCTAATGAAAAACTGTTTTTT | CASGRVVANEKLFF | TRBJ1-4 | NA | NA | TRBV6-5
TGTGCCAGCAGTTTACGGGGGGGGACCTACTATGGCTACACCTTC | CASSLRGGTYYGYTF | TRBJ1-2 | NA | few | TRBV27
TGTGCCACCAGTGAAAGGACTAGCGGGAGTAGGACTGAGCAGTTCTTC | CATSERTSGSRTEQFF | TRBJ2-1 | TRBD2 | once | TRBV24-1
TGTGCCAGCAGTTTAAACGGTGAAGCTTTCTTT | CASSLNGEAFF | TRBJ1-1 | NA | NA | TRBV12-3/TRBV12-4
TGTGTCAGAAGTTCGACAGCCTTCCTAGCCAAAAACATTCAGTACTTC | CVRSSTAFLAKNIQYF | TRBJ2-4 | NA | NA | TRBV7-5
TGTGCCAGTAGTATAGATCCCCCCGCCGGCTACAATGAGCAGTTCTTC | CASSIDPPAGYNEQFF | TRBJ2-1 | NA | NA | TRBV19
TGTGCCAGCAGCTTTTATATGAACACTGAAGCTTTCTTT | CASSFYMNTEAFF | TRBJ1-1 | NA | many | TRBV5-6
TGTGCCAGCAGCTTAGGTGGTCGAGCGGGACGGGGGACTAGGTTCTTT | CASSLGGRAGRGTRFF | TRBJ1-1 | NA | NA | TRBV7-9
TGTGCCAGCAGCCGCGACAGGGAAACAGCTTTCTTT | CASSRDRETAFF | TRBJ1-1 | TRBD1 | NA | TRBV25-1
TGTGCCAGCAGTTACACAGGGAAGGGGTCACCCCTCCACTTT | CASSYTGKGSPLHF | TRBJ1-6 | NA | NA | TRBV6-5
TGTGCCAGCAGCTTCAGGCCGAACACTGAAGCTTTCTTT | CASSFRPNTEAFF | TRBJ1-1 | NA | NA | TRBV5-5
TGTGCCAGCAGATTACAGGGTATGGGAGCTTTCTTT | CASRLQGMGAFF | TRBJ1-1 | NA | NA | TRBV6-5
TGTGCCAGCAGTGACGGCAATTCACCCCTCCACTTT | CASSDGNSPLHF | TRBJ1-6 | NA | NA | TRBV6-4
TGTGCCAGCAGCCAAGATCAGGGAAACTATGGCTACACCTTC | CASSQDQGNYGYTF | TRBJ1-2 | NA | NA | TRBV3-1/TRBV3-2
TGTGCCAGCTCACCACGAACAGGGAGATACGAGCAGTACTTC | CASSPRTGRYEQYF | TRBJ2-7 | NA | NA | TRBV18
TGTGCCAGCAGCCTAACACGGAACAGGGAGGAGACCCAGTACTTC | CASSLTRNREETQYF | TRBJ2-5 | NA | NA | TRBV5-5
TGTGCCAGCAGCCACCCACGGACAGGGGGCCGTAACTATGGCTACACCTTC | CASSHPRTGGRNYGYTF | TRBJ1-2 | TRBD1 | NA | TRBV3-1/TRBV3-2
TGTGCCAGCTCCAGGGAAAGGAACACTGAAGCTTTCTTT | CASSRERNTEAFF | TRBJ1-1 | NA | NA | TRBV25-1
TGCGCCAGCAGTGGCTCGTTGACTAGCGGTTACAATGAGCAGTTCTTC | CASSGSLTSGYNEQFF | TRBJ2-1 | TRBD2 | NA | TRBV10-1
TGTGCCAGCAGTTATAGAAACACTGAAGCTTTCTTT | CASSYRNTEAFF | TRBJ1-1 | NA | NA | TRBV12-3/TRBV12-4
TGTGCCAGCAGTCCCGGACAGCCCTTCTCTGGGGCCAACGTCCTGACTTTC | CASSPGQPFSGANVLTF | TRBJ2-6 | NA | NA | TRBV6-4
TGTGCCAGCAGTGCTCCTAGGGGCGGGAGTTCCTACGAGCAGTACTTC | CASSAPRGGSSYEQYF | TRBJ2-7 | TRBD2 | once | TRBV27
NA | CASSTIWGVGIANEKLFF | TRBJ1-4 | NA | NA | TRBV12-1
TGTGCCACCAGTGATTCGGGGGACAATGAGCAGTTCTTC | CATSDSGDNEQFF | TRBJ2-1 | NA | once | TRBV24-1
TGTGCCACCAGTGATCGGGACAGCGACAGTCAGCCCCAGCATTTT | CATSDRDSDSQPQHF | TRBJ1-5 | TRBD1 | NA | TRBV24-1
TGTGCCAGCAGTTTAGCTGGAGGTTACGAGCAGTACTTC | CASSLAGGYEQYF | TRBJ2-7 | NA | once | TRBV28
TGTGCCAGCAGCTTGTTCGGGGAGACCCAGTACTTC | CASSLFGETQYF | TRBJ2-5 | NA | NA | TRBV7-9
TGTGCCAGCAGCCGACACCCGAGACAGATTCACACTGAAGCTTTCTTT | CASSRHPRQIHTEAFF | TRBJ1-1 | NA | NA | TRBV13
TGCAGTGCTAGTATCAGGGCAGGGGGGTTTGGCGAGCAGTACTTC | CSASIRAGGFGEQYF | TRBJ2-7 | NA | few | TRBV20-1
TGTGCCAGCAGCAAAGAGGCAGGGGGTCCCTTTACTACTAGGGAGCAGTACTTC | CASSKEAGGPFTTREQYF | TRBJ2-7 | NA | NA | TRBV21-1
TGTGCCAGCAGCCCCGCGCGAGGAGGTACCGGGGAGCTGTTTTTT | CASSPARGGTGELFF | TRBJ2-2 | NA | NA | TRBV11-2
TGTGCCAGCAGCCCTTTCCAGGGCATAAACACTGAAGCTTTCTTT | CASSPFQGINTEAFF | TRBJ1-1 | NA | NA | TRBV7-8
TGTGCTAGTGGTCCCGTCCACGGGGTGCACCTTCCGTTT | CASGPVHGVHLPF | TRBJ1-5 | NA | NA | TRBV12-5
TGTGCCAGCTCACCTACAGGGGGACACTCTGGAAACACCATATATTTT | CASSPTGGHSGNTIYF | TRBJ1-3 | TRBD1 | NA | TRBV18
TGCGCCAGCAGCCAAGATCCGTCACTAGCGGGAGGATATGAGCAGTTCTTC | CASSQDPSLAGGYEQFF | TRBJ2-1 | TRBD2 | NA | TRBV4-3
TGTGCCGGCAGCGGATCCTACGAGCAGTACTTC | CAGSGSYEQYF | TRBJ2-7 | NA | NA | TRBV30
TGTGCCAGCAGTTTCCAACTTACAGGGAGTAGGTCCTACGAGCAGTACTTC | CASSFQLTGSRSYEQYF | TRBJ2-7 | NA | once | TRBV28
TGTGCCAGTAGTATCGGCTATGGCTACACCTTC | CASSIGYGYTF | TRBJ1-2 | NA | few | TRBV19
TGTGCCAGCAGCCAAGATGGGGGGAAGGGCTACACCTTC | CASSQDGGKGYTF | TRBJ1-2 | NA | once | TRBV4-2
TGTGCCAGCAGCCGGTCGGGGGGGTTTGCGGATCGTTACGAGCAGTACTTC | CASSRSGGFADRYEQYF | TRBJ2-7 | TRBD2 | NA | TRBV14
TGTGCCAGCAGAGATACACAGGGTAACAATTCACCCCTCCACTTT | CASRDTQGNNSPLHF | TRBJ1-6 | NA | once | TRBV5-4
TGCGCCAGCAGCTTGGAGGCAGGCGGGATAGGTGACTATGGCTACACCTTC | CASSLEAGGIGDYGYTF | TRBJ1-2 | NA | NA | TRBV5-1
TGTGCCAGCAGCTACCGGGAAACCTACAATGAGCAGTTCTTC | CASSYRETYNEQFF | TRBJ2-1 | NA | NA | TRBV2
TGTGCCAGCAGTTGGACAGGGCAGGAGACCCAGTACTTC | CASSWTGQETQYF | TRBJ2-5 | TRBD1 | NA | TRBV5-6
TGCGCCAGCAGTCGACGAAGCCGGGACAGCTTTAATTCACCCCTCCACTTT | CASSRRSRDSFNSPLHF | TRBJ1-6 | TRBD1 | NA | TRBV23-1
TGCGCCAGCAGCCAAGAGACGGGACGGGGGTTTGATTATGGCTACACCTTC | CASSQETGRGFDYGYTF | TRBJ1-2 | NA | NA | TRBV4-1